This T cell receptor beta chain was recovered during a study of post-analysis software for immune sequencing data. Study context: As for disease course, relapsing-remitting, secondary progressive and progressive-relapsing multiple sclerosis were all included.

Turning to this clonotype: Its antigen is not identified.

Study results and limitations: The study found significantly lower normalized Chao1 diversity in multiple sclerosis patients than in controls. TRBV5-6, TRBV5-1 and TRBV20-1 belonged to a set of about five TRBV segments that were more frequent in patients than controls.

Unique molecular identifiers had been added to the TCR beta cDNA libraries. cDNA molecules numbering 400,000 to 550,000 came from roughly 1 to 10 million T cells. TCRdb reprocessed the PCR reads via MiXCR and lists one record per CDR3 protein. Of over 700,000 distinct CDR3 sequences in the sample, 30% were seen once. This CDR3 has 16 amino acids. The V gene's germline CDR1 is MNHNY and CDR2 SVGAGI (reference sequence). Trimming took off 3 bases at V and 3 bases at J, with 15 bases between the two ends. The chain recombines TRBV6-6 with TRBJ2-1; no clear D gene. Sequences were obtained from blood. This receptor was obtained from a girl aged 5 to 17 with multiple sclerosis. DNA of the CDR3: TGTGCCAGCAGTTATGATGGGAATTTAAACTACAATGAGCAGTTCTTC. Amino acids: CASSYDGNLNYNEQFF.